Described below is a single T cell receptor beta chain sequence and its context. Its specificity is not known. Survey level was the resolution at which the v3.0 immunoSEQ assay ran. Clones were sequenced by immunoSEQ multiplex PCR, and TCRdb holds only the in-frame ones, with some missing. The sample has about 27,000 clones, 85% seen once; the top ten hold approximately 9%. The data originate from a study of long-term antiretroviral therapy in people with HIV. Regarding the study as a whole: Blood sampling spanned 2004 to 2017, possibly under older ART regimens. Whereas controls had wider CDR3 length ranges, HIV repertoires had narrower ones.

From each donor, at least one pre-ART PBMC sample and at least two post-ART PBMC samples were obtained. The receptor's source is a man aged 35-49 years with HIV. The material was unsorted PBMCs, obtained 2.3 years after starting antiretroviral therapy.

CDR3 coding DNA: TGTGCCAGCAGTTACTACAGGGGTAGGCGAATTGGCTACACCTTC. Its translation is CASSYYRGRRIGYTF. The V and J genes are TRBV6-6 and TRBJ1-2; 7 positions agree with TRBD1. This CDR3 has 15 amino acids. Germline V gene sequence: CDR1 MNHNY, CDR2 SVGAGI (reference sequence). V was pared by 1 base and J by 7 bases, with 9 bases of the junction left unmatched.